This TCR beta chain was profiled in a study of blood T cell repertoires in COVID-19. Original processing methods: Reference gene primers were amplified, and this amplification served to estimate nucleated cell counts. Only in-frame clones appear in the TCRdb table, and some are missing; sequencing was by immunoSEQ multiplex PCR. V, J and clone size derive from that table, while D and trimming were established from the DNA sequence. The sample includes over 200,000 clones, around 85% of them seen just once. This clone was recorded only once. The CDR3 has 18 amino acids. Germline CDR1 and CDR2: SGDLS and YYNGEE. The germline V and J ends were trimmed by 3 bases and 5 bases, with 26 bases remaining between them.

The sequence came from a human donor in a cohort sampled during active COVID-19. The sample comprised peripheral blood. J is TRBJ1-2 and V is TRBV9; D is undetermined. The chain's CDR3 is CASSARAGQELLGYGYTF. CDR3 bases: TGTGCCAGCAGCGCCCGCGCGGGCCAAGAGCTGTTAGGGTATGGCTACACCTTC.